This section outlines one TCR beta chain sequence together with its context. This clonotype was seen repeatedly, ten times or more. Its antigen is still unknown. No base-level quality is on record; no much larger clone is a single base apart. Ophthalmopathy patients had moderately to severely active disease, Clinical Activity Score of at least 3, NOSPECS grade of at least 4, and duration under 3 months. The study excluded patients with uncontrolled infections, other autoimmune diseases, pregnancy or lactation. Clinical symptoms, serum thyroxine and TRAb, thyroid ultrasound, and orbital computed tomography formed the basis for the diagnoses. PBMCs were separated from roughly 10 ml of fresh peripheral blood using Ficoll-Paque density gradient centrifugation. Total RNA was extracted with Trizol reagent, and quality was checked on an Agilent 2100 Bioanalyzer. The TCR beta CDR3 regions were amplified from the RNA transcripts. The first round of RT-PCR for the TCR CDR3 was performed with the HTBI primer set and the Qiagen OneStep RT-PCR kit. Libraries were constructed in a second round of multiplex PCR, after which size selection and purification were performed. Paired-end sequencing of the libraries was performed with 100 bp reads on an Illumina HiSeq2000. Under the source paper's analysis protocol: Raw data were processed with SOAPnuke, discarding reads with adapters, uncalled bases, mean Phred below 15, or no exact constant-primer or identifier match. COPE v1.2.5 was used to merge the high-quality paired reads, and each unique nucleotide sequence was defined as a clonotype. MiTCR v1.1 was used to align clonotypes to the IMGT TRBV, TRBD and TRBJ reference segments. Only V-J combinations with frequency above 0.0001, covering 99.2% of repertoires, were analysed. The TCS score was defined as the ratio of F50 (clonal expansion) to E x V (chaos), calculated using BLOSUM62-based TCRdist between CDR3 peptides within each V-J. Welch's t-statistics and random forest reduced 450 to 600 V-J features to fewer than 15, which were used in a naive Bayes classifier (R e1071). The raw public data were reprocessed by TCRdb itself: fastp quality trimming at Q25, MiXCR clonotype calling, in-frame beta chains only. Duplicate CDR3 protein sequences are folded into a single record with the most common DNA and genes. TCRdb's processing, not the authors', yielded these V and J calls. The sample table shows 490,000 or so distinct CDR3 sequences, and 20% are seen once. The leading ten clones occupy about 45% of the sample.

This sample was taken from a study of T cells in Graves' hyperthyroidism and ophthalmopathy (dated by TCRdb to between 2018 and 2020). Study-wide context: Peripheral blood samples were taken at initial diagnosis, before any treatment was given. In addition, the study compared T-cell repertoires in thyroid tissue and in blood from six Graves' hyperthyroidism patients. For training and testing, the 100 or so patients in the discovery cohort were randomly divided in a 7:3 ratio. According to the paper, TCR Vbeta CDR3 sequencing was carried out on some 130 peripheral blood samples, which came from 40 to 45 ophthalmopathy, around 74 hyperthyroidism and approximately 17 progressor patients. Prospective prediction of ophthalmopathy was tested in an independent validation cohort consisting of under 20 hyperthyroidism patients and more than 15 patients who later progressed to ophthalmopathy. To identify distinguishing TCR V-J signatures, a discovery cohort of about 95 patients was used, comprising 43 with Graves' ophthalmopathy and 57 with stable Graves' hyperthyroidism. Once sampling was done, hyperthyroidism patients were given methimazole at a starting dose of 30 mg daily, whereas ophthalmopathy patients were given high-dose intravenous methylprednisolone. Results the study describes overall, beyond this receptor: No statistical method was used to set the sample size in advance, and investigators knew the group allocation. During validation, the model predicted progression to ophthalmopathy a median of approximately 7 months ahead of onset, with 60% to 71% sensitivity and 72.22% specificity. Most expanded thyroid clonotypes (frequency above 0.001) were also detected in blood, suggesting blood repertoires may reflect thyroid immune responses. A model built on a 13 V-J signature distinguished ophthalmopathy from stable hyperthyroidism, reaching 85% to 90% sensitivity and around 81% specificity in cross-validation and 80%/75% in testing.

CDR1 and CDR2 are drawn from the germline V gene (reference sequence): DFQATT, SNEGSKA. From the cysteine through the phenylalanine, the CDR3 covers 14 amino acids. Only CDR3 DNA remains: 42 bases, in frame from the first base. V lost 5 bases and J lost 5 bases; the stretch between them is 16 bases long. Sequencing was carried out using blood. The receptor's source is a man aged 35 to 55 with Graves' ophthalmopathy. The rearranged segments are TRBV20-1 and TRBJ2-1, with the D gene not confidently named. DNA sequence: TGCAGTGCTGGGAAAGGGCAGGTTCACAATGAGCAGTTCTTC. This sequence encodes CSAGKGQVHNEQFF.